The present entry profiles one T cell receptor beta chain with its context. The participants were between about 18 and 95 years old and came from under 25 US areas. Researchers sorted participants into cohorts using their self-reported clinical history. A COVID-19 case was met by exposed participants within 2 weeks before study entry. CDR3 size: 14 residues. Trimming took off 4 bases at V and 2 bases at J, with 13 bases between the two ends. Germline V gives CDR1 SGHRS, CDR2 YFSETQ. This record comes from a study of blood T cell repertoires in COVID-19. About the research overall: Specimens from acute and convalescent COVID-19 originated in the United States, Italy and Spain.

The protocol was immunoSEQ multiplex PCR, while the TCRdb copy is restricted to in-frame clones and leaves out a portion. This sample has 210,000 or so clones, with 83% found just once. The origin of this receptor is a woman aged 45-59 years who had been exposed to COVID-19. The source material was PBMCs or T cells enriched from blood (not recorded which). This rearrangement joins TRBV5-1 to TRBJ2-7, with D possibly TRBD2 on 5 matching bases. This CDR3 is CASSPRTFPYEQYF. The CDR3 DNA follows: TGCGCCAGCAGCCCAAGGACTTTTCCCTACGAGCAGTACTTC.